This entry lists 30 T cell receptor beta chains sequenced from one sample in a study of T cells after yellow fever vaccination. From the 5' RACE reads, TCRdb called clonotypes with MiXCR, one entry per CDR3 protein. The sample includes about 220,000 distinct CDR3 sequences, less than 7.5% seen only once; the top ten take 0.85% to 1.2%. Sequences were derived from CD4+ T cells sorted from PBMCs, sampled on the day of the yellow fever booster vaccination. The origin of the receptors is a man under 40 who received the YFV17D yellow fever vaccine.

This clonotype was counted only a few times. This rearrangement joins TRBV4-3 to TRBJ2-3; a possible D gene is TRBD2 (6 bases). V was trimmed by 0 bases and J by 11 bases, leaving 12 bases between them. The V gene's germline CDR1 is LGHNA and CDR2 YSLEER. The CDR3 is 13 residues long. Written as DNA, the CDR3 is TGCGCCAGCAGCCAAGATGGGACTCCGCGGCAGTATTTT. Protein: CASSQDGTPRQYF.

This clonotype has a handful of counts. V gene TRBV15 combines with J gene TRBJ2-4, with D possibly TRBD1 on 5 matching bases. This CDR3 region has 13 residues. Trimming removed 4 bases at V and 8 bases at J, with 12 bases between. Germline values: CDR1 LNHNV, CDR2 YYDKDF (reference sequence). The chain's CDR3 is CATSKASGYIQYF. In nucleotides, the CDR3 is TGTGCCACCAGCAAGGCGTCAGGGTACATTCAGTACTTC.

This chain joins TRBV7-2 and TRBJ2-3, with D possibly being TRBD2 (6 bases). CDR3 size: 15 residues. The germline V and J ends were trimmed by 2 bases and 4 bases, with 13 bases remaining between them. Germline CDR1 and CDR2: SGHTA and FQGNSA. The CDR3 DNA sequence: TGTGCCAGCAGCTTACGGCGCGGAGGGGCAGATACGCAGTATTTT. It encodes CASSLRRGGADTQYF.

Only a few counts were recorded for this clonotype. Here the CDR3 reads CASSLVRQGETQYF. The CDR3, as DNA: TGCGCCAGCAGCTTGGTGCGGCAGGGGGAGACCCAGTACTTC. The V call is TRBV5-1, the J call TRBJ2-5; TRBD1 is a possible D gene (6 bases). The CDR3 sequence is 14 residues long. V was clipped by 0 bases and J by 5 bases, with 11 bases between them. Germline V gene data show CDR1 as SGHRS and CDR2 as YFSETQ.

This clonotype was observed a few times. This chain links TRBV20-1 with TRBJ2-1; 10 positions match TRBD2. The CDR3 covers 14 residues. Germline lookup yields CDR1 DFQATT and CDR2 SNEGSKA (reference sequence). V trimming: 2 bases; J trimming: 3 bases; junction bases outside the gene matches: 1. This CDR3 reads CSARPSGSYNEQFF. In DNA, the CDR3 is TGCAGTGCTAGACCTAGCGGGAGCTACAATGAGCAGTTCTTC.

This clonotype has ten or more counts. This chain connects TRBV12-3 or TRBV12-4 to TRBJ2-3; D remains ambiguous. There are 15 residues in the CDR3. Between the trimmed V and J ends, which lost 5 bases and 0 bases, there was a span of 12 bases. The CDR3 DNA follows: TGTGCCAGCAGTGATCCCGGTACCAGCACAGATACGCAGTATTTT. Translation: CASSDPGTSTDTQYF.

This clonotype showed up just a few times. The chain links TRBV7-2 to TRBJ2-7; 7 nucleotides line up with TRBD1. V lost 2 bases, J lost 5 bases, and 9 bases stayed unmatched. This CDR3 has 15 residues. Germline CDR1 reads SGHTA; CDR2 reads FQGNSA. The CDR3 spells CASSLQSGTAHEQYF. CDR3 nucleotides: TGTGCCAGCAGCTTACAGTCCGGGACAGCCCACGAGCAGTACTTC.

This clonotype was detected ten times or more. The CDR3 reads CASSLASLGEQYF. The CDR3 region has the DNA TGTGCCAGCAGCTTAGCCAGTCTGGGCGAGCAGTACTTC. The V and J genes are TRBV7-2 and TRBJ2-7; no firm D call. Germline V gene lookup returns CDR1 SGHTA and CDR2 FQGNSA. Trimming left V 0 bases short and J 6 bases short, with 9 bases between. The CDR3 length is 13 residues.

This clonotype was counted at least ten times. The V and J genes are TRBV12-3 or TRBV12-4 and TRBJ2-3, with D hard to call. Trimming cost V 2 bases and J 4 bases, with 7 bases left between them. CDR3 length: 13 amino acids. In DNA, the CDR3 is TGTGCCAGCAGTTTATTTCGGTCAGATACGCAGTATTTT. Protein product: CASSLFRSDTQYF.

This clonotype was detected only a few times. The V call is TRBV19, the J call TRBJ2-2, with D uncertain. Germline loops: CDR1 LNHDA, CDR2 SQIVND (reference sequence). The CDR3 spans 14 residues. V dropped 4 bases and J dropped 2 bases, with 8 bases sitting between them. CDR3: CASSRARNTGELFF. The CDR3 DNA reads TGTGCCAGTAGTAGAGCTAGAAACACCGGGGAGCTGTTTTTT.

This clonotype was recorded a few times. The chain is built from TRBV6-5 and TRBJ1-2; a possible D gene is TRBD1 (5 bases). The ends were cut back, 0 bases at V and 0 bases at J, with 8 bases in the middle. In germline, CDR1 is MNHEY, CDR2 SVGAGI. This CDR3 region has 15 residues. The CDR3 bases are TGTGCCAGCAGTTACTCGACAGTCACTAACTATGGCTACACCTTC. It codes for CASSYSTVTNYGYTF.

This clonotype was seen a handful of times. The chain employs TRBV7-2 and TRBJ1-2; D gene unclear. Germline lookup yields CDR1 SGHTA and CDR2 FQGNSA. This CDR3 region has 12 residues. V was clipped by 6 bases and J by 6 bases, with 11 bases between them. CDR3 nucleotides: TGTGCCAGCAGTTTTCTCAGCAATGGCTACACCTTC. Amino acids: CASSFLSNGYTF.

At least ten counts were recorded for this clonotype. The V call is TRBV10-1, the J call TRBJ2-1; TRBD2 matches at 15 bases. CDR3 length: 18 amino acids. The ends lost 5 bases at V and 4 bases at J; junction bases unmatched: 9. In germline, CDR1 is WNHNN, CDR2 SYGVQD (reference sequence). The CDR3 loop reads CASSRGLAGGPGYNEQFF. The CDR3 nucleotides are TGCGCCAGCAGTAGAGGACTAGCGGGAGGGCCGGGATACAATGAGCAGTTCTTC.

This clonotype was recorded many times. The CDR3 loop is CATSVSGEPLNEQFF. The CDR3 DNA sequence: TGTGCCACCAGTGTAAGCGGGGAGCCCCTCAATGAGCAGTTCTTC. This chain uses TRBV24-1 with TRBJ2-1; 7 positions match TRBD2. J gave up 6 bases and V 5 bases, and 9 bases lay outside the gene matches. The germline CDR1 and CDR2 sequences are KGHDR and SFDVKD. The CDR3 sequence is 15 residues long.

This clonotype showed up just a few times. The chain joins TRBV3-1 to TRBJ2-1, with D hard to call. Trimming pared 1 base from V and 0 bases from J, leaving 16 bases between. Germline CDR1 is LGHDT and CDR2 is YNNKEL (reference sequence). This CDR3 contains 18 residues. CDR3 in amino acids: CASSQGLNVGPSYNEQFF. The CDR3 nucleotides are TGTGCCAGCAGCCAAGGATTGAATGTGGGTCCCTCCTACAATGAGCAGTTCTTC.

The CDR3 DNA follows: TGCGCCAGCAGCCAAGGGGGTAATAGCAATCAGCCCCAGCATTTT. Residues: CASSQGGNSNQPQHF. The J gene is TRBJ1-5, the V gene TRBV4-3, with D unresolved. Trimming took 1 base from V and 0 from J, leaving 7 bases between them. Per the germline V gene, CDR1 is LGHNA and CDR2 is YSLEER. The CDR3 totals 15 residues.

This clonotype appeared a few times. J is TRBJ2-1 and V is TRBV5-1; D remains ambiguous. V shed 3 bases and J shed 2 bases, with 12 bases lying between them. Germline CDR1 is SGHRS and CDR2 is YFSETQ. CDR3 length: 15 amino acids. Here the CDR3 DNA reads TGCGCCAGCAGCTCGGACGCTACTGCCTACAATGAGCAGTTCTTC. This encodes CASSSDATAYNEQFF. The variable domain in full, completed from reference TRBV5-1 and TRBJ2-1, reads KAGVTQTPRYLIKTRGQQVTLSCSPISGHRSVSWYQQTPGQGLQFLFEYFSETQRNKGNFPGRFSGRQFSNSRSEMNVSTLELGDSALYLCASSSDATAYNEQFFGPGTRLTVL.

This clonotype was counted between two and nine times. The V and J genes are TRBV20-1 and TRBJ1-4; no reliable D call. This CDR3 region has 14 residues. Germline V gene data show CDR1 as DFQATT and CDR2 as SNEGSKA (reference sequence). Trimming shortened V by 2 bases and J by 0 bases, and 7 bases separated the two germline ends. In DNA form, the CDR3 reads TGCAGTGCTAGATTGGACGCAACTAATGAAAAACTGTTTTTT. Residues: CSARLDATNEKLFF.

This clonotype was seen a handful of times. The chain has TRBV3-1 and TRBJ2-2; no clear D. V was pared by 3 bases and J by 1 base, with 6 bases between. This CDR3 contains 14 residues. Per germline, CDR1 LGHDT and CDR2 YNNKEL (reference sequence). The DNA of the CDR3 is TGTGCCAGCAGCCAGGGATGGAACACCGGGGAGCTGTTTTTT. Its translation: CASSQGWNTGELFF.

This clonotype was counted a few times. The chain is built from TRBV5-4 and TRBJ1-1, with D possibly TRBD1 on 5 matching bases. Germline assignment: CDR1 SGHNT and CDR2 YYREEE (reference sequence). This CDR3 is 15 amino acids long. Trimming took off 4 bases at V and 3 bases at J, with 16 bases between the two ends. In DNA, the CDR3 is TGTGCCAGCAGCCTTACGGGGCGAAAGGACACTGAAGCTTTCTTT. This gives the protein CASSLTGRKDTEAFF.

This clonotype has only a few counts. Compared with germline, one end of the junction differs, possibly owing to a read error. V and J are TRBV20-1 and TRBJ2-5; 14 bases align to TRBD2. The CDR3 consists of 17 residues. CDR1 DFQATT and CDR2 SNEGSKA come from the germline V gene (reference sequence). The CDR3 region has the DNA TGCTGTGCTAGCTCTACCGGGGGACTAGCGGGAGAAGAGACCCAGTACTTC. Protein product: CCASSTGGLAGEETQYF.

This clonotype was picked up a small number of times. The chain uses TRBV1 and TRBJ2-3; the DNA was not compared with TRBD2, the D call given in the table. TRBV1 is termed a pseudogene. The CDR3 has 14 amino acids. The chain's CDR3 is CTSSRKPSPDTQYF. The CDR3 DNA reads TGCACCAGCAGCCGGAAGCCGTCCCCAGATACGCAGTATTTT.

This clonotype came up a few times. The genes are TRBV5-1 and TRBJ2-1, with TRBD2 matching over 11 bases. CDR1 and CDR2 (germline): SGHRS, YFSETQ. The CDR3 runs 15 residues. Losses at the gene ends were 4 bases for V and 5 bases for J; bases not matched to a gene: 5. The CDR3 sequence: CASSHTSGRNNEQFF. The DNA for the CDR3 is TGCGCCAGCAGCCATACTAGCGGGAGAAACAATGAGCAGTTCTTC.

The chain is built from TRBV7-3 and TRBJ2-7, with no clear D. V lost 11 bases, J lost 4 bases, and 12 bases lay in between. The CDR3 runs 11 residues. Germline lookup yields CDR1 SGHTA and CDR2 FQGTGA. This CDR3 is CAGGVRYEQYF. The CDR3, as DNA: TGTGCCGGTGGGGTCAGGTACGAGCAGTACTTC. The whole variable domain, remainder taken from reference TRBV7-3 and TRBJ2-7, is GAGVSQTPSNKVTEKGKYVELRCDPISGHTALYWYRQSLGQGPEFLIYFQGTGAADDSGLPNDRFFAVRPEGSVSTLKIQRTERGDSAVYLCAGGVRYEQYFGPGTRLTVT.

There are a few counts of this clonotype. This chain links TRBV11-2 with TRBJ2-6; 7 nucleotides align to TRBD1. After removal of 4 bases from V and 2 bases from J, the junction contained 11 bases not matched to a gene. This CDR3 has 18 residues. Germline V CDR1 and CDR2: SGHAT, FQNNGV. The CDR3 sequence is CASSSSGGSVAGANVLTF. The CDR3 coding sequence is TGTGCCAGCAGCTCCTCAGGGGGATCTGTAGCTGGGGCCAACGTCCTGACTTTC.

This clonotype was detected many times. This chain joins TRBV7-2 and TRBJ2-4, with D maybe TRBD1 (5 bases). Trimming removed 4 bases at V and 6 bases at J, with 19 bases between. Per germline, CDR1 SGHTA and CDR2 FQGNSA. The CDR3 spans 16 residues. CDR3 loop: CASSSERTRTINIQYF. The CDR3 DNA sequence: TGTGCCAGCAGCTCCGAAAGGACACGAACGATAAACATTCAGTACTTC.

The table lists this clonotype with a few counts. The chain is built from TRBV3-1 and TRBJ1-6, with a tentative D call TRBD1 (5 bases). The CDR3 length is 13 residues. Germline CDR1 reads LGHDT; CDR2 reads YNNKEL (reference sequence). V lost 5 bases, J lost 9 bases, and 11 bases lay in between. As DNA, the CDR3 is TGTGCCAGCAGCACGGGACCTCTTTCACCCCTCCACTTT. Protein product: CASSTGPLSPLHF.

This clonotype was detected ten times or more. The J gene is TRBJ2-1, the V gene TRBV24-1; TRBD1 or TRBD2 may be the D gene (5 bases each). Trimming stripped 4 bases from V and 11 bases from J, with 20 bases between. The CDR3 loop spans 15 amino acids. The germline gives CDR1 KGHDR, CDR2 SFDVKD. CDR3: CATSDGRDPFSQQFF. The CDR3 nucleotides are TGTGCCACCAGTGACGGCCGGGACCCGTTCTCACAGCAGTTCTTC.

The chain links TRBV20-1 to TRBJ2-1; a weak D match, TRBD2 (6 bases). The CDR3 is 15 amino acids. The V and J ends lost 6 bases and 9 bases respectively, with 24 bases between them. Germline V gene sequence: CDR1 DFQATT, CDR2 SNEGSKA (reference sequence). CDR3 region: CSAPVRLAFLGEQFF. Here the CDR3 DNA reads TGCAGTGCGCCCGTCCGGCTAGCGTTTTTGGGTGAGCAGTTCTTC.

This clonotype was detected only a few times. V is TRBV7-2 and J is TRBJ2-7, with 7 nucleotides matching TRBD2. The CDR3 is 15 residues long. J was trimmed by 3 bases and V by 5 bases; bases with no gene match: 10. Germline-derived CDR1 and CDR2 are SGHTA and FQGNSA. The CDR3 coding sequence is TGTGCCAGCAGCGACCCTAGCGGAGGCTTCTACGAGCAGTACTTC. As protein: CASSDPSGGFYEQYF.